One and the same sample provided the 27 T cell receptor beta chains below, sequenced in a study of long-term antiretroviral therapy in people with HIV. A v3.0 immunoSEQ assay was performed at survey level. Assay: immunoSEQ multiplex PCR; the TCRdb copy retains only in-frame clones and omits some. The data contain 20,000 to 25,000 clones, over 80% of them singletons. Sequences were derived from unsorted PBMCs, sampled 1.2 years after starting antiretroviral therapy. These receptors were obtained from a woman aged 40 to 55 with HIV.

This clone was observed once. The CDR3 loop reads CASSVVGDTEAFF. The CDR3 DNA sequence: TGTGCCAGCAGCGTAGTAGGTGACACTGAAGCTTTCTTT. The chain couples TRBV9 to TRBJ1-1; D is undetermined. CDR1 is SGDLS and CDR2 is YYNGEE in the germline V gene. CDR3 length equals 13 residues. V shed 0 bases and J shed 3 bases, with 6 bases lying between them.

CDR3 nucleotides: TGTGCCAGCAGCTTAGGACAGGGATCGTCCTACAATGAGCAGTTCTTC. This encodes CASSLGQGSSYNEQFF. The chain is built from TRBV5-4 and TRBJ2-1; TRBD1 aligns across 8 bases. This CDR3 is built from 16 residues. CDR1 and CDR2 from the germline V gene are SGHNT and YYREEE (reference sequence). After removal of 2 bases from V and 1 base from J, the junction contained 5 bases not matched to a gene. Variable domain in full (rest from reference TRBV5-4 and TRBJ2-1): ETGVTQSPTHLIKTRGQQVTLRCSSQSGHNTVSWYQQALGQGPQFIFQYYREEENGRGNFPPRFSGLQFPNYSSELNVNALELDDSALYLCASSLGQGSSYNEQFFGPGTRLTVL.

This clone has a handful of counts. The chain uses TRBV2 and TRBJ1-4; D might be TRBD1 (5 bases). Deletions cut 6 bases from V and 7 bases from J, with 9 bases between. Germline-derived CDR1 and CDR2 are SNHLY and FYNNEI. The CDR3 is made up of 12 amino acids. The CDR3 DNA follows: TGTGCCAGCAGGGGGGAAGGTGAAAAACTGTTTTTT. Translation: CASRGEGEKLFF.

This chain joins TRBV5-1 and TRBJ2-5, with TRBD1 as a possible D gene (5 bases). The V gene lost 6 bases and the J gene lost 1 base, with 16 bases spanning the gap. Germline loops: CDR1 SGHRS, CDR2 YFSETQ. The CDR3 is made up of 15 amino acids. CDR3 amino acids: CASTAGPEPQETQYF. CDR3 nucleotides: TGCGCCAGCACGGCAGGGCCGGAACCCCAAGAGACCCAGTACTTC.

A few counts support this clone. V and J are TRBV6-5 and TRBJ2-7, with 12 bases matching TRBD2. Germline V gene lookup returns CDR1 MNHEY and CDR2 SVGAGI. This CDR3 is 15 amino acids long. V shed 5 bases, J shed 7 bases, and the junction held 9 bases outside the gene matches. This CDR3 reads CASSPTSGSVYEQYF. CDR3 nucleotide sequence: TGTGCCAGCAGTCCGACTAGCGGGAGTGTGTATGAGCAGTACTTC.

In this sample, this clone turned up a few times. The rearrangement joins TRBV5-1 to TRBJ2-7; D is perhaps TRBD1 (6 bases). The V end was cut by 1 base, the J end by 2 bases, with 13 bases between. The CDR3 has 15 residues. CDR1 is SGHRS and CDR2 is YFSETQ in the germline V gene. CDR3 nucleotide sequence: TGCGCCAGCAGCTTGATTGGGGGCTCGACCTACGAGCAGTACTTC. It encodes CASSLIGGSTYEQYF.

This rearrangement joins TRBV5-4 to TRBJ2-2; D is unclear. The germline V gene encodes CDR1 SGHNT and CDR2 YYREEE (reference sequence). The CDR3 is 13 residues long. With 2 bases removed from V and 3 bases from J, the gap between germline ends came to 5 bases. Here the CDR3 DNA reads TGTGCCAGCAGCTTTCGTGACACCGGGGAGCTGTTTTTT. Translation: CASSFRDTGELFF.

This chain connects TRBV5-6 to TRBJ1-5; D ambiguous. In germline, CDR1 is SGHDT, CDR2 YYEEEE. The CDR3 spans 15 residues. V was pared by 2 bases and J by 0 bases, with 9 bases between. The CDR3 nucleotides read TGTGCCAGCAGCTTCCAAGGATATAGCAATCAGCCCCAGCATTTT. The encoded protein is CASSFQGYSNQPQHF.

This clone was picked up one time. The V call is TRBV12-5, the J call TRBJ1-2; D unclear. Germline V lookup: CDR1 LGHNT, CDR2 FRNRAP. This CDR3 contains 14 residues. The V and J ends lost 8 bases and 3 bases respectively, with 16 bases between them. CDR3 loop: CASLGITQDYGYTF. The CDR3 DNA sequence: TGTGCTAGTTTGGGCATTACCCAGGACTATGGCTACACCTTC.

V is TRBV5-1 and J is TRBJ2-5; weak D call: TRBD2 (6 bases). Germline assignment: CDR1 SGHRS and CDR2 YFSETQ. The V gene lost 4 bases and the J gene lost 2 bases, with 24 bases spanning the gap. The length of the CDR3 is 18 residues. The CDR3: CASSTMGVAGGGQETQYF. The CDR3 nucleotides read TGCGCCAGCAGCACGATGGGAGTGGCAGGTGGGGGGCAAGAGACCCAGTACTTC.

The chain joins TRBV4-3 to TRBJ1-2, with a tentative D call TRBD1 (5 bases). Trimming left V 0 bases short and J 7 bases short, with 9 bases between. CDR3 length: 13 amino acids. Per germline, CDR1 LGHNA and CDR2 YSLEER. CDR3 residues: CASSQETGGGYTF. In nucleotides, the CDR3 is TGCGCCAGCAGCCAAGAAACAGGAGGTGGCTACACCTTC.

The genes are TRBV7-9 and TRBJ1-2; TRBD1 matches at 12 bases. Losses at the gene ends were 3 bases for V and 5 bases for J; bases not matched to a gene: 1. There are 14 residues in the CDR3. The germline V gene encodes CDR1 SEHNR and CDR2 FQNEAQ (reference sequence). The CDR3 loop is CASSLGQGAYGYTF. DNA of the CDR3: TGTGCCAGCAGCTTGGGACAGGGGGCTTATGGCTACACCTTC.

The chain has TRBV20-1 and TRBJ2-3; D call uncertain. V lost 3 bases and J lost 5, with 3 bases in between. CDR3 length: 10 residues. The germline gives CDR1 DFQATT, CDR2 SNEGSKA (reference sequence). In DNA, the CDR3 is TGCAGTGCTAGGCTAGATACGCAGTATTTT. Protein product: CSARLDTQYF.

In DNA form, the CDR3 reads TGTGCCAGCAGAGGTACCGGGACAGGCCCCTCGGGGAGCAATCAGCCCCAGCATTTT. This translates into CASRGTGTGPSGSNQPQHF. V gene TRBV2 combines with J gene TRBJ1-5; 8 nucleotides align to TRBD1. Germline CDR1 SNHLY, CDR2 FYNNEI. CDR3 length equals 19 residues. V shed 6 bases, J shed 1 base, and the junction held 17 bases outside the gene matches.

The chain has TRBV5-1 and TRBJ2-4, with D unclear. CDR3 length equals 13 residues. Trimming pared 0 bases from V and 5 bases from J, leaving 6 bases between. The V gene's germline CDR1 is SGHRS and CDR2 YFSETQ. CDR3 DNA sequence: TGCGCCAGCAGCTTGGGAGCTCAAAACATTCAGTACTTC. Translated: CASSLGAQNIQYF. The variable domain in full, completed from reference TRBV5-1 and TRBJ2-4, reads KAGVTQTPRYLIKTRGQQVTLSCSPISGHRSVSWYQQTPGQGLQFLFEYFSETQRNKGNFPGRFSGRQFSNSRSEMNVSTLELGDSALYLCASSLGAQNIQYFGAGTRLSVL.

The CDR3 region is CASSLEPGTGDGYTF. The CDR3 DNA follows: TGTGCCAGCAGCTTAGAACCCGGGACAGGTGATGGCTACACCTTC. V gene TRBV5-4 combines with J gene TRBJ1-2; 8 bases are shared with TRBD1. The CDR3 sequence is 15 residues long. From germline, CDR1 is SGHNT and CDR2 YYREEE (reference sequence). Trimming cost V 2 bases and J 6 bases; bases outside gene matches: 9.

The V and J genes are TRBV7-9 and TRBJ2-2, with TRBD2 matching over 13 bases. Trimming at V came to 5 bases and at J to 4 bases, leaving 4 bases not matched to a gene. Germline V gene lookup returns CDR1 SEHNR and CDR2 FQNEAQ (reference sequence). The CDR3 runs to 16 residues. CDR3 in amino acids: CASSRGTSGITGELFF. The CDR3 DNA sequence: TGTGCCAGCAGCCGAGGGACTAGCGGGATCACCGGGGAGCTGTTTTTT.

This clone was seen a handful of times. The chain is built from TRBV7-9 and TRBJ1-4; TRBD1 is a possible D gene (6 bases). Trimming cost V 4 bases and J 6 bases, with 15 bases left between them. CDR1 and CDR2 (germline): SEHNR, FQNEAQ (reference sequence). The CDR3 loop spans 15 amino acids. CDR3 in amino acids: CASSSRQAGDEKLFF. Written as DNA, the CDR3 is TGTGCCAGCAGCTCAAGACAGGCTGGTGATGAAAAACTGTTTTTT.

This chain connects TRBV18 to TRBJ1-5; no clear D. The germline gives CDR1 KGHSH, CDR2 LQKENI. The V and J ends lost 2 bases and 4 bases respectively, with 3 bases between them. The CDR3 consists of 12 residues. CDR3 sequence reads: CASSPGNQPQHF. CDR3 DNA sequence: TGTGCCAGCTCACCAGGGAATCAGCCCCAGCATTTT. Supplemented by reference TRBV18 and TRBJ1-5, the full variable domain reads NAGVMQNPRHLVRRRGQEARLRCSPMKGHSHVYWYRQLPEEGLKFMVYLQKENIIDESGMPKERFSAEFPKEGPSILRIQQVVRGDSAAYFCASSPGNQPQHFGDGTRLSIL.

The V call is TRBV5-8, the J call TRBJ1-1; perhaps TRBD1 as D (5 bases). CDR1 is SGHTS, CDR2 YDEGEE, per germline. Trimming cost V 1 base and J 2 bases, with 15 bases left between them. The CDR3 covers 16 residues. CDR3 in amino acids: CASSLRFEGPNTEAFF. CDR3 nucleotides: TGTGCCAGCAGCTTGCGGTTCGAGGGGCCAAACACTGAAGCTTTCTTT.

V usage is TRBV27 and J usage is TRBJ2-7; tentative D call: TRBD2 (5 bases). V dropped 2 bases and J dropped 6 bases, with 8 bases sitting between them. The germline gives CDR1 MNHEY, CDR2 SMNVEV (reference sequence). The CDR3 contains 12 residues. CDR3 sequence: CASSLQEGEQYF. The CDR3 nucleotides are TGTGCCAGCAGTTTACAAGAGGGCGAGCAGTACTTC.

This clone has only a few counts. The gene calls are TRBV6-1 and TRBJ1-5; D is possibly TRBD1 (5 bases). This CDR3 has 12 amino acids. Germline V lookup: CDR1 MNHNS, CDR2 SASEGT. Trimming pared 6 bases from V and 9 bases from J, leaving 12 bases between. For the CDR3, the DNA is TGTGCCAGCAGAGGGACCGACGGGCCCCAGCATTTT. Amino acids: CASRGTDGPQHF.

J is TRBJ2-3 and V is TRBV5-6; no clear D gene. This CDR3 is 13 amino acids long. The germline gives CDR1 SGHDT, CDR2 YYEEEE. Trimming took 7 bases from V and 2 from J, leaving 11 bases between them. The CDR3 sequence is CASAELLTDTQYF. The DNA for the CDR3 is TGTGCCAGCGCAGAACTACTCACAGATACGCAGTATTTT.

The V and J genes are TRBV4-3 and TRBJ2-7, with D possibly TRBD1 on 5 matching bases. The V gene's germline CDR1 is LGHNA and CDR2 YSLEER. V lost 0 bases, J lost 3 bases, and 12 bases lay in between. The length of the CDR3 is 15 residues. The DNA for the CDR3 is TGCGCCAGCAGCCAAGAAACAGGATGGGACTACGAGCAGTACTTC. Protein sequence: CASSQETGWDYEQYF.

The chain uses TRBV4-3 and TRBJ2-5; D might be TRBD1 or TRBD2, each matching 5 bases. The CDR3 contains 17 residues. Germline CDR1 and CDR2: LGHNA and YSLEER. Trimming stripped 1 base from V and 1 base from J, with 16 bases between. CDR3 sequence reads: CASSQGGEGPSQETQYF. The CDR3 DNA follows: TGCGCCAGCAGCCAAGGGGGCGAGGGCCCCTCCCAAGAGACCCAGTACTTC.

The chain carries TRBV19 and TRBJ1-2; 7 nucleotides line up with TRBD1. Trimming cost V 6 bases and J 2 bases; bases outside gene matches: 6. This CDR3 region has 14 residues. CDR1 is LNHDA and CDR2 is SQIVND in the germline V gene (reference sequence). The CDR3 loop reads CASRTAGQNYGYTF. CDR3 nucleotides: TGTGCCAGTAGAACGGCGGGACAGAACTATGGCTACACCTTC.

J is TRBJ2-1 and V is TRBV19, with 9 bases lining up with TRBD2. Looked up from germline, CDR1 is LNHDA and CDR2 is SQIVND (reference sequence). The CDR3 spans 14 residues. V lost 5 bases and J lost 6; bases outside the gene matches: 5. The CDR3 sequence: CASSPGLAPNEQFF. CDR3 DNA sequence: TGTGCCAGTAGTCCGGGACTAGCCCCCAATGAGCAGTTCTTC.